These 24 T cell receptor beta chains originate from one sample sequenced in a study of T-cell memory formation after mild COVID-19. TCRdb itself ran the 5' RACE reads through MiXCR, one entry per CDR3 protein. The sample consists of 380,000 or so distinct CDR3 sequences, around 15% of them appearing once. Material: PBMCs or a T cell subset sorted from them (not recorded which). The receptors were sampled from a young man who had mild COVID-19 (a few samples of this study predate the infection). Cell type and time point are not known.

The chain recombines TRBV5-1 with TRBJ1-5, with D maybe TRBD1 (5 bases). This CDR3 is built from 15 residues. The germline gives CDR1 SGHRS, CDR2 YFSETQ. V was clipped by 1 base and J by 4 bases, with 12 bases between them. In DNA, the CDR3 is TGCGCCAGCAGCTTGAGTGACAGTGTAAATCAGCCCCAGCATTTT. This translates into CASSLSDSVNQPQHF.

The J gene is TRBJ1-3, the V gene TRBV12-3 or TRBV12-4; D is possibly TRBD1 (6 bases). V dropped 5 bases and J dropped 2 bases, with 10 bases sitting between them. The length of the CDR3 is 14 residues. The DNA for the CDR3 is TGTGCCAGCAGTCCTACAGGGACTGGAAACACCATATATTTT. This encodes CASSPTGTGNTIYF.

As DNA, the CDR3 is TGTGCCACCAGCGACAAAGTAGGACTAGCGGGGGCGGAGACCCAGTACTTC. Its protein product is CATSDKVGLAGAETQYF. The V gene is TRBV15, the J gene TRBJ2-5; 13 bases match TRBD2. The V and J ends lost 5 bases and 5 bases, in that order; junction bases with no gene match: 11. There are 17 residues in the CDR3. Per the germline V gene, CDR1 is LNHNV and CDR2 is YYDKDF (reference sequence).

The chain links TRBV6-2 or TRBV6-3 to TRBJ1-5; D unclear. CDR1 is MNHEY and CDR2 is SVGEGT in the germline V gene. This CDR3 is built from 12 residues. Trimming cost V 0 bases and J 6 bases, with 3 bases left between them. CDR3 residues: CASSYSGQPQHF. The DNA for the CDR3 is TGTGCCAGCAGTTACTCCGGTCAGCCCCAGCATTTT.

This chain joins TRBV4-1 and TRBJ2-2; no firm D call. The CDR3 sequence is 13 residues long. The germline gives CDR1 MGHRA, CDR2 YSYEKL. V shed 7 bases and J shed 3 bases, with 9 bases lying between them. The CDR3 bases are TGCGCCAGCACCGAGGCTCACACCGGGGAGCTGTTTTTT. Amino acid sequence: CASTEAHTGELFF.

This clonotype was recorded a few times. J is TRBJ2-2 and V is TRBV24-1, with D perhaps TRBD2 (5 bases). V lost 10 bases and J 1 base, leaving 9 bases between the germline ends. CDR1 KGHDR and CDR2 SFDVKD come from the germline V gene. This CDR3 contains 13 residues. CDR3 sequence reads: CATEAGNTGELFF. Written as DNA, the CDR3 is TGTGCCACGGAGGCAGGGAACACCGGGGAGCTGTTTTTT.

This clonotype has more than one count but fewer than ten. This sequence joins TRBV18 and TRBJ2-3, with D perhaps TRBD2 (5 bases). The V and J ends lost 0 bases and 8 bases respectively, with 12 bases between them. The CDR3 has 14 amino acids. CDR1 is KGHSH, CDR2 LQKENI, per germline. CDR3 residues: CASSPPATSGTQYF. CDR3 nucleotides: TGTGCCAGCTCACCACCGGCGACAAGCGGTACGCAGTATTTT.

CDR3 in amino acids: CASSFSGEGYEQYF. Here the CDR3 DNA reads TGCGCCAGCAGCTTCTCAGGGGAGGGCTACGAGCAGTACTTC. The V and J genes are TRBV5-1 and TRBJ2-7; weak D call: TRBD2 (7 bases). This CDR3 spans 14 amino acids. Germline V CDR1 and CDR2: SGHRS, YFSETQ. Trimming took off 2 bases at V and 3 bases at J, with 12 bases between the two ends.

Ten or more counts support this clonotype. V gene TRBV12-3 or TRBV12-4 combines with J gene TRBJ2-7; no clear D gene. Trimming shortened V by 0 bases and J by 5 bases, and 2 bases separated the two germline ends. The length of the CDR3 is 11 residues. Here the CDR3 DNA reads TGTGCCAGCAGTTTAGCCCACGAGCAGTACTTC. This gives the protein CASSLAHEQYF.

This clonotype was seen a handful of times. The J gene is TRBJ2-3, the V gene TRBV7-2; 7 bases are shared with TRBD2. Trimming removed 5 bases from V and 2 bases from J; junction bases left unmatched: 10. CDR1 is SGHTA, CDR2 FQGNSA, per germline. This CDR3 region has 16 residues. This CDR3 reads CASSPGQRGVTDTQYF. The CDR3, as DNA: TGTGCCAGCAGCCCCGGGCAGCGGGGCGTCACAGATACGCAGTATTTT.

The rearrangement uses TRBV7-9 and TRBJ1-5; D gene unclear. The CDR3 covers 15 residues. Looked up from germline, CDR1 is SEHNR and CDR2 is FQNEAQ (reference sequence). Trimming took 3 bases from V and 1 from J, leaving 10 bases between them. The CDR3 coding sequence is TGTGCCAGCAGCTTTCCCGCAGAGAGCAATCAGCCCCAGCATTTT. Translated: CASSFPAESNQPQHF.

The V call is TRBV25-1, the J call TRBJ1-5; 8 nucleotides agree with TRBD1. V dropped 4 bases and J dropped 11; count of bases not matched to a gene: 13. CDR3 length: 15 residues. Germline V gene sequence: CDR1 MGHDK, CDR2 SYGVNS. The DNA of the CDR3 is TGTGCCAGCAGTGCCGGGACAGGAGATCCGAGGACCCAGCATTTT. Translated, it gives CASSAGTGDPRTQHF.

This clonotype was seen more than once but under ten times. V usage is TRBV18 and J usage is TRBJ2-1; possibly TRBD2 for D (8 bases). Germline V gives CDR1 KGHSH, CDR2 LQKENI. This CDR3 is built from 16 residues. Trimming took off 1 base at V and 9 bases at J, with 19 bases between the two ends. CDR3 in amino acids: CASSPRDSAGGGEQFF. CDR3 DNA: TGTGCCAGCTCACCACGGGACAGCGCCGGGGGGGGTGAGCAGTTCTTC.

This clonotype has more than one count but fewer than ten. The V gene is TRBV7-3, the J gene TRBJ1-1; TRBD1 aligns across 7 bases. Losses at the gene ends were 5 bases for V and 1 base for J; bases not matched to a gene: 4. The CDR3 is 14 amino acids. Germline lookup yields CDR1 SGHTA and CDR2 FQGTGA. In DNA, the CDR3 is TGTGCCAGCAGCACTCAGGGGGGGAACACTGAAGCTTTCTTT. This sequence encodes CASSTQGGNTEAFF. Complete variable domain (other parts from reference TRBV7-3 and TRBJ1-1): GAGVSQTPSNKVTEKGKYVELRCDPISGHTALYWYRQSLGQGPEFLIYFQGTGAADDSGLPNDRFFAVRPEGSVSTLKIQRTERGDSAVYLCASSTQGGNTEAFFGQGTRLTVV.

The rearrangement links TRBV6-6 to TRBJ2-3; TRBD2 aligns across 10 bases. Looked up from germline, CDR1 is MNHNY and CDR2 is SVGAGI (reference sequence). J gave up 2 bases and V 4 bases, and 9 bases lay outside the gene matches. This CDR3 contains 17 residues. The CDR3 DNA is TGTGCCAGCAGTTTTCCTTTTACTAGCGGGGACACAGATACGCAGTATTTT. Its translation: CASSFPFTSGDTDTQYF.

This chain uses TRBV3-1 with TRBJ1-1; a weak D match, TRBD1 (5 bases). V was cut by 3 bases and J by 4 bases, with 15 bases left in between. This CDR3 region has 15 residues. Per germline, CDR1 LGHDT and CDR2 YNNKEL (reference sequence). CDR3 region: CASSQSGQGGTEAFF. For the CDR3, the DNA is TGTGCCAGCAGCCAGTCAGGGCAAGGTGGCACTGAAGCTTTCTTT.

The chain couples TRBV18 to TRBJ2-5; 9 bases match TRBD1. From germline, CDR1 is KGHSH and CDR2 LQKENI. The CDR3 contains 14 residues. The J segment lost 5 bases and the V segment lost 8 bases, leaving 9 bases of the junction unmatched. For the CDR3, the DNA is TGTGCCAGCCTAACAGGGGGCCGGCGGGAGACCCAGTACTTC. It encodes CASLTGGRRETQYF. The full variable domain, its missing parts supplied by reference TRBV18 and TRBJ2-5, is NAGVMQNPRHLVRRRGQEARLRCSPMKGHSHVYWYRQLPEEGLKFMVYLQKENIIDESGMPKERFSAEFPKEGPSILRIQQVVRGDSAAYFCASLTGGRRETQYFGPGTRLLVL.

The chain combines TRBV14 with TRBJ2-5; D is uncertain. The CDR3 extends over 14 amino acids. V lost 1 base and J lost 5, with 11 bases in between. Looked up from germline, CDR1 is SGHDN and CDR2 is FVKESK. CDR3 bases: TGTGCCAGCAGCCAAGCTAATAGACTTGAGACCCAGTACTTC. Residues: CASSQANRLETQYF. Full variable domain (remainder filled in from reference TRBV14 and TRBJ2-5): EAGVTQFPSHSVIEKGQTVTLRCDPISGHDNLYWYRRVMGKEIKFLLHFVKESKQDESGMPNNRFLAERTGGTYSTLKVQPAELEDSGVYFCASSQANRLETQYFGPGTRLLVL.

The CDR3 DNA reads TGTGCCAGCCCCGATGACCAGACTGGTAGCTCCTACAATGAGCAGTTCTTC. Translation: CASPDDQTGSSYNEQFF. The chain has TRBV6-1 and TRBJ2-1; no firm D call. This CDR3 comprises 17 residues. Germline V CDR1 and CDR2: MNHNS, SASEGT. Between the trimmed V and J ends, which lost 8 bases and 0 bases, there was a span of 20 bases.

The CDR3 region has the DNA TGCAGTGCTAGGCGACCAGGGCTAGTCGTTGCTTTCTTT. Translating gives CSARRPGLVVAFF. The chain couples TRBV20-1 to TRBJ1-1; weak D call: TRBD1 (5 bases). This CDR3 spans 13 amino acids. Germline CDR1 DFQATT, CDR2 SNEGSKA (reference sequence). The V and J ends lost 3 bases and 11 bases respectively, with 19 bases between them.

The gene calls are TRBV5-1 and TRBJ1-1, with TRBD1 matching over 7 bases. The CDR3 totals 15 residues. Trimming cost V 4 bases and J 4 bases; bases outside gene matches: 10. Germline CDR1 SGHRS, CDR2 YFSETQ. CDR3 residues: CASSHSSSGGTEAFF. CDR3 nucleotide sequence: TGCGCCAGCAGCCACTCCTCCTCAGGGGGCACTGAAGCTTTCTTT.

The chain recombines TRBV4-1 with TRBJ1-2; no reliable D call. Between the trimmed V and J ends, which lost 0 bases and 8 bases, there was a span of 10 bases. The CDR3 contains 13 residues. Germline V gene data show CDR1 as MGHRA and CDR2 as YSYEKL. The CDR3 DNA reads TGCGCCAGCAGCCAAGACTCGGACCTGGGCTACACCTTC. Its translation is CASSQDSDLGYTF.

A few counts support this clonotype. CDR3 DNA sequence: TGCGCCAGCAGCTTGTCAGCAGGGAGGATAGGAGAGACCCAGTACTTC. This translates into CASSLSAGRIGETQYF. This chain uses TRBV5-1 with TRBJ2-5, with D perhaps matching TRBD2 (6 bases). Trimming cost V 1 base and J 4 bases, with 17 bases left between them. Germline lookup yields CDR1 SGHRS and CDR2 YFSETQ. The CDR3 is 16 amino acids.

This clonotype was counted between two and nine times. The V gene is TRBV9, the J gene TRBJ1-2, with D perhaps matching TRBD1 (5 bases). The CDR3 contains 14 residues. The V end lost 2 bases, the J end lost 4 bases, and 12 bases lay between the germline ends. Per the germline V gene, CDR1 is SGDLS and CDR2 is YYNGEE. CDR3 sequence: CASSVMTEGYGYTF. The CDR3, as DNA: TGTGCCAGCAGCGTCATGACAGAGGGCTATGGCTACACCTTC. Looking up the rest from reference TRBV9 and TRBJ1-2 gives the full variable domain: DSGVTQTPKHLITATGQRVTLRCSPRSGDLSVYWYQQSLDQGLQFLIQYYNGEERAKGNILERFSAQQFPDLHSELNLSSLELGDSALYFCASSVMTEGYGYTFGSGTRLTVV.